These 26 T cell receptor beta chains were all obtained from the same sample, sequenced in a study of shared T cell receptors in the human thymus. The table came from immunoSEQ multiplex PCR; TCRdb's copy has only in-frame clones and leaves some out. Of about 660,000 clones listed, roughly 90% are singletons. These data also formed part of another study, on human thymus T cells.

Sequenced sample: thymocytes. The origin of the receptors is a boy less than two years old with a congenital heart defect.

This chain connects TRBV30 to TRBJ2-1; D might be TRBD1 (7 bases). The germline V and J ends were trimmed by 3 bases and 7 bases, with 25 bases remaining between them. Germline-derived CDR1 and CDR2 are GTSNPN and SVGIG (reference sequence). The CDR3 runs to 17 residues. The CDR3 reads CAWRRTTGDSYGNEQFF. The DNA for the CDR3 is TGTGCCTGGAGACGGACCACAGGGGACTCCTACGGTAATGAGCAGTTCTTC. The full variable domain, in which reference TRBV30 and TRBJ2-1 provide the parts outside the CDR3, is SQTIHQWPATLVQPVGSPLSLECTVEGTSNPNLYWYRQAAGRGLQLLFYSVGIGQISSEVPQNLSASRPQDRQFILSSKKLLLSDSGFYLCAWRRTTGDSYGNEQFFGPGTRLTVL.

Points on this clone: Germline and junction disagree at one end, which may indicate a read error. The rearrangement links TRBV2 to TRBJ2-7; D might be TRBD2 (6 bases). This CDR3 comprises 11 residues. Germline lookup yields CDR1 SNHLY and CDR2 FYNNEI. The CDR3 reads CASSDVEGSHF. The CDR3 bases are TGTGCCAGCAGTGACGTGGAGGGCAGTCACTTC. The full variable domain, rest sourced from reference TRBV2 and TRBJ2-7, is EPEVTQTPSHQVTQMGQEVILRCVPISNHLYFYWYRQILGQKVEFLVSFYNNEISEKSEIFDDQFSVERPDGSNFTLKIRSTKLEDSAMYFCASSDVEGSHFGPGTRLTVT.

A remark on this clone: Other DNA sequences from this sample encode an identical CDR3 as well. The genes are TRBV14 and TRBJ2-7; D gene ambiguous. The CDR3 contains 13 residues. The ends were cut back, 0 bases at V and 3 bases at J, with 6 bases in the middle. In germline, CDR1 is SGHDN, CDR2 FVKESK. CDR3 DNA sequence: TGTGCCAGCAGCCAAGATCCGGGCTACGAGCAGTACTTC. Translating gives CASSQDPGYEQYF.

This clone was detected only once. The chain joins TRBV7-9 to TRBJ2-1, with TRBD2 matching over 7 bases. CDR1 and CDR2 (germline): SEHNR, FQNEAQ (reference sequence). V lost 6 bases to trimming and J lost 2 bases; unmatched junction nucleotides: 10. This CDR3 has 16 residues. CDR3 nucleotide sequence: TGTGCCAGCAGGTCGGACCGGGAGGCCCCCTACAATGAGCAGTTCTTC. It codes for CASRSDREAPYNEQFF.

This clone was seen only a few times. V is TRBV10-3 and J is TRBJ2-3; 7 bases are a match to TRBD2. With V trimmed by 3 bases and J by 1 base, 7 bases remained unmatched. This CDR3 is 16 amino acids long. The V gene's germline CDR1 is ENHRY and CDR2 SYGVKD. For the CDR3, the DNA is TGTGCCATCAGTGATCAGGGCGGGAGTGGCACAGATACGCAGTATTTT. Translated, it gives CAISDQGGSGTDTQYF.

V gene TRBV7-9 combines with J gene TRBJ2-7, with TRBD2 identical over 13 bases. V lost 4 bases, J lost 2 bases, and 14 bases stayed unmatched. Germline lookup yields CDR1 SEHNR and CDR2 FQNEAQ (reference sequence). This CDR3 comprises 19 residues. The CDR3 DNA sequence: TGTGCCAGCAGCTCCTCCGGGACTAGCGGGACGGAGGAAACCTACGAGCAGTACTTC. Translating gives CASSSSGTSGTEETYEQYF.

V gene TRBV6-5 combines with J gene TRBJ2-1, with TRBD2 matching over 7 bases. The V and J ends lost 0 bases and 10 bases, in that order; junction bases with no gene match: 9. CDR1 MNHEY and CDR2 SVGAGI come from the germline V gene. The CDR3 contains 15 residues. As DNA, the CDR3 is TGTGCCAGCAGTTACTCACCTAGCGGCCCCCTAGAGCAGTTCTTC. Its translation: CASSYSPSGPLEQFF.

J is TRBJ2-7 and V is TRBV18; weak D call: TRBD2 (5 bases). The CDR3 covers 12 residues. Germline-derived CDR1 and CDR2 are KGHSH and LQKENI. The V and J ends lost 1 base and 13 bases respectively, with 14 bases between them. This chain's CDR3 is CASSPRLEGEYF. The CDR3 DNA is TGTGCCAGCTCACCACGCTTAGAGGGAGAATACTTC.

The rearrangement links TRBV4-3 to TRBJ1-4, with 7 bases fitting TRBD1. The CDR3 spans 16 residues. CDR1 LGHNA and CDR2 YSLEER come from the germline V gene. After removal of 2 bases from V and 8 bases from J, the junction contained 11 bases not matched to a gene. CDR3 bases: TGCGCCAGCAGCCAACGACAGGGCAGGGTGTTCGAAAAACTGTTTTTT. Protein sequence: CASSQRQGRVFEKLFF.

This rearrangement joins TRBV11-3 to TRBJ2-7; 8 positions agree with TRBD2. The V segment lost 1 base and the J segment 6 bases; nucleotides outside the gene matches: 11. Looked up from germline, CDR1 is SGHNT and CDR2 is YENEEA. The CDR3 is made up of 16 amino acids. The CDR3 loop is CASSLGRGERRFEQYF. The CDR3 coding sequence is TGTGCCAGCAGCTTAGGGCGGGGGGAAAGGAGGTTCGAGCAGTACTTC.

The V and J genes are TRBV27 and TRBJ1-1; D unclear. The CDR3 consists of 11 residues. Germline CDR1 is MNHEY and CDR2 is SMNVEV (reference sequence). Trimming left V 7 bases short and J 6 bases short, with 9 bases between. In DNA form, the CDR3 reads TGTGCCAGCATAGGTGGGCCTGAAGCTTTCTTT. The encoded protein is CASIGGPEAFF.

This clone appeared once. This sequence joins TRBV28 and TRBJ2-1; D is perhaps TRBD2 (6 bases). From germline, CDR1 is MDHEN and CDR2 SYDVKM. The germline V and J ends were trimmed by 2 bases and 2 bases, with 19 bases remaining between them. This CDR3 region has 18 residues. The CDR3 region has the DNA TGTGCCAGCAGTTTAGGGCTAGGGCGGGACGGTACCTACAATGAGCAGTTCTTC. The encoded protein is CASSLGLGRDGTYNEQFF. Using reference TRBV28 and TRBJ2-1 for the parts outside the CDR3, the full variable domain is DVKVTQSSRYLVKRTGEKVFLECVQDMDHENMFWYRQDPGLGLRLIYFSYDVKMKEKGDIPEGYSVSREKKERFSLILESASTNQTSMYLCASSLGLGRDGTYNEQFFGPGTRLTVL.

This chain connects TRBV7-6 to TRBJ2-5, with 15 bases that match TRBD2. The junction had 3 bases not matched to a gene; V was cut back by 3 bases and J by 4 bases. There are 16 residues in the CDR3. Germline CDR1 SGHVS, CDR2 FNYEAQ. CDR3 nucleotide sequence: TGTGCCAGCAGCTTTGGACTAGCGGGAGGGGCAGAGACCCAGTACTTC. Translating it yields CASSFGLAGGAETQYF.

V and J are TRBV4-1 and TRBJ2-1; 9 positions agree with TRBD1. V dropped 1 base and J dropped 3; count of bases not matched to a gene: 4. Germline lookup yields CDR1 MGHRA and CDR2 YSYEKL. The CDR3 is 16 amino acids. The CDR3 loop reads CASSQGSGQGYNEQFF. The CDR3 bases are TGCGCCAGCAGCCAAGGGTCGGGACAGGGCTACAATGAGCAGTTCTTC.

A single count supports this clone. The genes are TRBV28 and TRBJ2-1; D perhaps matches TRBD2 (6 bases). The CDR3 totals 15 residues. Germline V lookup: CDR1 MDHEN, CDR2 SYDVKM. Trimming shortened V by 3 bases and J by 12 bases, and 21 bases separated the two germline ends. The CDR3 sequence is CASSFKLFWASVQFF. For the CDR3, the DNA is TGTGCCAGCAGTTTCAAATTGTTTTGGGCTAGCGTGCAGTTCTTC.

This clone was found a few times. This sequence joins TRBV6-6 and TRBJ2-7, with 12 bases that match TRBD2. This CDR3 has 15 amino acids. V lost 6 bases to trimming and J lost 4 bases; unmatched junction nucleotides: 7. Germline-derived CDR1 and CDR2 are MNHNY and SVGAGI (reference sequence). The CDR3 sequence: CASSTGLAGWYEQYF. In nucleotides, the CDR3 is TGTGCCAGCAGCACCGGACTAGCGGGATGGTACGAGCAGTACTTC.

The V gene is TRBV27, the J gene TRBJ2-1; TRBD2 matches 7 bases. The CDR3 has 20 amino acids. The germline gives CDR1 MNHEY, CDR2 SMNVEV (reference sequence). The V gene end was trimmed by 2 bases and the J gene end by 0 bases; junction bases not matched to a gene: 16. CDR3 in amino acids: CASSLARGRSGGSSYNEQFF. The CDR3 DNA sequence: TGTGCCAGCAGTTTAGCACGTGGCCGTAGCGGCGGGAGCTCCTACAATGAGCAGTTCTTC.

This rearrangement joins TRBV4-2 to TRBJ2-1, with D perhaps TRBD2 (6 bases). CDR1 is LGHNA and CDR2 is YNFKEQ in the germline V gene. The V and J ends lost 1 base and 5 bases respectively, with 15 bases between them. This CDR3 comprises 16 residues. The CDR3 sequence is CASSQAAGLPNNEQFF. The CDR3 nucleotides are TGTGCCAGCAGCCAAGCAGCAGGACTACCGAACAATGAGCAGTTCTTC.

The chain recombines TRBV7-2 with TRBJ1-1; 9 bases map to TRBD1. CDR1 SGHTA and CDR2 FQGNSA come from the germline V gene. This CDR3 contains 16 residues. J gave up 5 bases and V 5 bases, and 12 bases lay outside the gene matches. The CDR3 nucleotides read TGTGCCAGCAGCCTTTACCGGGACAGGGAAGGAACTGAAGCTTTCTTT. Protein product: CASSLYRDREGTEAFF.

The chain couples TRBV27 to TRBJ2-4; 11 nucleotides line up with TRBD2. The CDR3 runs 20 residues. J was trimmed by 0 bases and V by 4 bases; bases with no gene match: 14. Germline CDR1 MNHEY, CDR2 SMNVEV (reference sequence). The CDR3 region is CASSSHAGTSGELAKNIQYF. The DNA for the CDR3 is TGTGCCAGCAGTTCGCACGCCGGGACTAGCGGAGAACTAGCCAAAAACATTCAGTACTTC.

The chain recombines TRBV6-5 with TRBJ2-7; 8 positions match TRBD1. The V gene's germline CDR1 is MNHEY and CDR2 SVGAGI. The V and J ends lost 6 bases and 7 bases, in that order; junction bases with no gene match: 5. This CDR3 is built from 12 residues. CDR3 loop: CASSQGAGEQYF. For the CDR3, the DNA is TGTGCCAGCAGCCAGGGGGCTGGGGAGCAGTACTTC.

The table lists this clone with a few counts. This chain links TRBV7-3 with TRBJ2-7, with D perhaps TRBD2 (6 bases). The germline CDR1 and CDR2 sequences are SGHTA and FQGTGA. The CDR3 runs to 12 residues. The V end lost 4 bases, the J end lost 3 bases, and 7 bases lay between the germline ends. The CDR3 bases are TGTGCCAGCAGCTCGGGACTCTACGAGCAGTACTTC. It yields the protein CASSSGLYEQYF. The variable domain in full, with the rest retrieved from reference TRBV7-3 and TRBJ2-7, is GAGVSQTPSNKVTEKGKYVELRCDPISGHTALYWYRQSLGQGPEFLIYFQGTGAADDSGLPNDRFFAVRPEGSVSTLKIQRTERGDSAVYLCASSSGLYEQYFGPGTRLTVT.

The J gene is TRBJ2-1, the V gene TRBV4-3, with D uncertain. Germline CDR1 and CDR2: LGHNA and YSLEER. Trimming shortened V by 1 base and J by 7 bases, and 8 bases separated the two germline ends. The CDR3 sequence is 13 residues long. The CDR3 DNA follows: TGCGCCAGCAGCCAAGTTCGAGAGAATGAGCAGTTCTTC. As protein: CASSQVRENEQFF.

The chain carries TRBV5-1 and TRBJ2-7, with 11 bases aligning to TRBD1. Germline V gene sequence: CDR1 SGHRS, CDR2 YFSETQ. The CDR3 loop spans 18 amino acids. With V trimmed by 4 bases and J by 1 base, 13 bases remained unmatched. CDR3 sequence: CASSHRTGGAPGSYEQYF. Written as DNA, the CDR3 is TGCGCCAGCAGCCACCGGACAGGGGGCGCCCCGGGGTCCTACGAGCAGTACTTC.

The chain uses TRBV28 and TRBJ2-1; 7 bases fit TRBD2. This CDR3 comprises 16 residues. Trimming removed 1 base from V and 2 bases from J; junction bases left unmatched: 5. The germline V gene encodes CDR1 MDHEN and CDR2 SYDVKM. CDR3 in DNA: TGTGCCAGCAGTTTATCCGGGGGAGGGCCCTACAATGAGCAGTTCTTC. Translated: CASSLSGGGPYNEQFF.

This chain joins TRBV28 and TRBJ2-3, with 10 bases identical to TRBD1. V shed 4 bases and J 2 bases; nucleotides not matched to a gene: 6. This CDR3 spans 16 amino acids. From germline, CDR1 is MDHEN and CDR2 SYDVKM. DNA of the CDR3: TGTGCCAGCAGTTCCGACGACAGGGGGCTCACAGATACGCAGTATTTT. Its protein product is CASSSDDRGLTDTQYF.